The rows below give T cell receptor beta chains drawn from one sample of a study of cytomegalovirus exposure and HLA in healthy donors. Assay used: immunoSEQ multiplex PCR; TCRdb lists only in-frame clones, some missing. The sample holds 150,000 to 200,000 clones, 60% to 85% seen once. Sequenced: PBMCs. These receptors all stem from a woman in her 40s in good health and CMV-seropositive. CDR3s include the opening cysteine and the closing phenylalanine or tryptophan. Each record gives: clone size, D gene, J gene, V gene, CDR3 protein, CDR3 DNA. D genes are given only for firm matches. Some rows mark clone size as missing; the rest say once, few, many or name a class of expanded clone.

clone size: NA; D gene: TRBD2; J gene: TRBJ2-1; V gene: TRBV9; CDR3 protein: CASSVDTSGGRYNEQFF; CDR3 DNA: TGTGCCAGCAGCGTAGACACTAGCGGGGGCCGATACAATGAGCAGTTCTTC
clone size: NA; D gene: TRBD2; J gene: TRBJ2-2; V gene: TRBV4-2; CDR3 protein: CASSQDLVAGGLTGELFF; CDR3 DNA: TGTGCCAGCAGCCAAGATTTAGTAGCGGGGGGGCTCACCGGGGAGCTGTTTTTT
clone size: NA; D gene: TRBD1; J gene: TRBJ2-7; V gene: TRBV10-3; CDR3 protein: CAISGGTGVYEQYF; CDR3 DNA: TGTGCCATCAGTGGGGGAACAGGGGTCTACGAGCAGTACTTC
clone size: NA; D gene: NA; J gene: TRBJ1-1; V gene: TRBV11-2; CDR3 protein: CASSGHVDKAFF; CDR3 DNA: TGTGCCAGCAGCGGCCACGTTGACAAGGCTTTCTTT
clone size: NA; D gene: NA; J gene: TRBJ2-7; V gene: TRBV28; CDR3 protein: CASSGAGPYEQYF; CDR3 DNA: TGTGCCAGCAGTGGGGCAGGGCCCTACGAGCAGTACTTC
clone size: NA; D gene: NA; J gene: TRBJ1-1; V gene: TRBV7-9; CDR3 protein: CASSLEAGITEAFF; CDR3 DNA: TGTGCCAGCAGCTTAGAGGCAGGGATCACTGAAGCTTTCTTT
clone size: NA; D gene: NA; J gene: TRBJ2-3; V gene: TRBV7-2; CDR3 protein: CASTHGPDSSTDTQYF; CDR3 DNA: TGTGCCAGCACCCACGGCCCAGACTCTAGCACAGATACGCAGTATTTT
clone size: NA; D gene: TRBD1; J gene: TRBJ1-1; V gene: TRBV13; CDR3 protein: CASIRVGTVAFF; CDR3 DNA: TGTGCCAGCATTCGTGTTGGGACAGTTGCTTTCTTT
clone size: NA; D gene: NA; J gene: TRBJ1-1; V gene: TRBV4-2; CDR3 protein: CASSQDSRVEAFF; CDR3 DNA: TGTGCCAGCAGCCAAGATAGCCGGGTTGAAGCTTTCTTT
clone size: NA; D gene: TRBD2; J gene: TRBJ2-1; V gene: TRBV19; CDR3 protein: CASSWRGGNNEQFF; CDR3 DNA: TGTGCCAGTAGTTGGCGCGGGGGGAACAATGAGCAGTTCTTC
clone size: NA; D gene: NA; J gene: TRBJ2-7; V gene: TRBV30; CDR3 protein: CAYAKGIGPYEQYF; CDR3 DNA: TGTGCCTACGCCAAGGGGATCGGCCCCTACGAGCAGTACTTC
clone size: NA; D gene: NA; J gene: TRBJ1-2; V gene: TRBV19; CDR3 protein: CASTPRVNYGYTF; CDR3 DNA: TGTGCCAGTACCCCGCGAGTTAACTATGGCTACACCTTC
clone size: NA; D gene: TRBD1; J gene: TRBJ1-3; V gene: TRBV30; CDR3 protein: CAWGTGDVSTIYF; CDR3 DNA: TGTGCCTGGGGGACAGGGGATGTTAGCACCATATATTTT
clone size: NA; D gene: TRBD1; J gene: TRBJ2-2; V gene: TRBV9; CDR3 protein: CASSSGTGPNTGELLF; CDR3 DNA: TGTGCCAGCAGCTCCGGGACAGGACCCAACACCGGGGAGCTGCTTTTT
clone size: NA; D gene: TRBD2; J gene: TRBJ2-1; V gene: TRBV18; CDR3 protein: CASSRRLAGGIGDEQFF; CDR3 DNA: TGTGCCAGCTCACGCAGACTAGCGGGGGGGATCGGAGATGAGCAGTTCTTC
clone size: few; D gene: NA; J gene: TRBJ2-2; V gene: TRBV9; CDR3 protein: CASNQGPVGTGELFF; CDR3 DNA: TGTGCCAGCAACCAGGGCCCCGTCGGCACCGGGGAGCTGTTTTTT
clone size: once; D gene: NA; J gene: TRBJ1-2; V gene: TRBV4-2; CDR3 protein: CASKLEVQGDGYTF; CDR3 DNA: TGTGCCAGCAAACTTGAAGTGCAGGGCGATGGCTACACCTTC
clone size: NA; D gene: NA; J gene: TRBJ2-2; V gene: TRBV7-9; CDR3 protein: CASRASDGRNTGELFF; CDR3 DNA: TGTGCCAGCAGGGCCTCTGACGGGAGGAACACCGGGGAGCTGTTTTTT
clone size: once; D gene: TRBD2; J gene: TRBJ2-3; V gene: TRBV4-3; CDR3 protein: CASSQGPGLAGSTDTQYF; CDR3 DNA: TGCGCCAGCAGCCAAGGGCCGGGACTAGCGGGGTCCACAGATACGCAGTATTTT
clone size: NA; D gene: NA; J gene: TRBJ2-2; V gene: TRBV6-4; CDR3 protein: CASSVEGTLFPTGELFF; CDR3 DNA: TGTGCCAGCAGTGTGGAGGGGACCCTTTTTCCCACCGGGGAGCTGTTTTTT
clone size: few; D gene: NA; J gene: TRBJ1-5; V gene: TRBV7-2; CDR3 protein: CASSFGVGHQPQHF; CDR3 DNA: TGTGCCAGCAGCTTCGGGGTTGGACATCAGCCCCAGCATTTT
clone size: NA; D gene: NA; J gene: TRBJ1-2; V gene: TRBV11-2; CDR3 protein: CASSSLRTNYGYTF; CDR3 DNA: TGTGCCAGCAGCTCCCTTAGGACAAACTATGGCTACACCTTC
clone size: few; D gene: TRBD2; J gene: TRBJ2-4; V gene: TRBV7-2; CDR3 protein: CASSSDGGASSQYF; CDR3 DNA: TGTGCCAGCAGCTCGGACGGGGGGGCTTCCAGTCAGTACTTC
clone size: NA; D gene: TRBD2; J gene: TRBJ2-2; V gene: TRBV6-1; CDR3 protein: CATSTSGYTGELFF; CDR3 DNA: TGTGCCACCTCGACTAGCGGGTACACCGGGGAGCTGTTTTTT
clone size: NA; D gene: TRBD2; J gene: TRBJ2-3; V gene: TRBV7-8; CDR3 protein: CASSVSSGAPWSDTQYF; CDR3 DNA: TGTGCCAGCAGCGTATCTAGCGGGGCACCCTGGTCAGATACGCAGTATTTT
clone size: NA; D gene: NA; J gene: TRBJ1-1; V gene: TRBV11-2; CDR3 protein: CASSLGSARAEAFF; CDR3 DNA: TGTGCCAGCAGCTTAGGGTCCGCCCGGGCTGAAGCTTTCTTT
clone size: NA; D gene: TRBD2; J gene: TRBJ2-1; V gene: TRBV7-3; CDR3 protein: CASSPRTSGGYNEQFF; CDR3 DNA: TGTGCCAGCAGCCCTCGGACTAGCGGGGGTTACAATGAGCAGTTCTTC
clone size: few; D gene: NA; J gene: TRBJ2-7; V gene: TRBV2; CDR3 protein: CASGGRVYEQYF; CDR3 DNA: TGTGCCAGCGGGGGCAGGGTTTACGAGCAGTACTTC
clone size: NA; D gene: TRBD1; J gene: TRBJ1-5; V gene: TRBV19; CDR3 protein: CASSSGQDRNQPQHF; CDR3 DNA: TGTGCCAGTAGTTCGGGACAGGATCGCAATCAGCCCCAGCATTTT
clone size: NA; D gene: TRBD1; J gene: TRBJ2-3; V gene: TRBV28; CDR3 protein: CASSFLTGGSTDTQYF; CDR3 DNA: TGTGCCAGCAGTTTTCTAACAGGGGGTTCCACAGATACGCAGTATTTT
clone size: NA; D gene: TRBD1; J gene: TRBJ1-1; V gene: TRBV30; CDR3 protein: CAWSAWTRDSEAFF; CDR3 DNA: TGTGCCTGGAGTGCATGGACCCGGGACAGTGAAGCTTTCTTT
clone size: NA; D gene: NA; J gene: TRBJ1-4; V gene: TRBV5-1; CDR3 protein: CASSLGGPNEKLFF; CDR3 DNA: TGCGCCAGCAGCTTGGGGGGGCCTAATGAAAAACTGTTTTTT
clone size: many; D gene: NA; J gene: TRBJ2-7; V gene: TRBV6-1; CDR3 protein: CASSEWPYEQYF; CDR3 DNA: TGTGCCAGCAGTGAGTGGCCGTACGAGCAGTACTTC
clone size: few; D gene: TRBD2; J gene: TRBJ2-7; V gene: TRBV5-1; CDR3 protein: CASSSGGLAGSEQYF; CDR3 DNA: TGCGCCAGCAGCTCCGGGGGACTAGCGGGGAGCGAGCAGTACTTC
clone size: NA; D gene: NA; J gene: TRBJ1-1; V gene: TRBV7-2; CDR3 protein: CASSLASERNTEAFF; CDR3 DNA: TGTGCCAGCAGCTTAGCATCAGAAAGGAACACTGAAGCTTTCTTT
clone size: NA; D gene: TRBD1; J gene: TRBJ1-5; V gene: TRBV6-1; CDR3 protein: CASNSMDRANQPQHF; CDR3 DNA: TGTGCCAGCAATAGTATGGACAGGGCCAATCAGCCCCAGCATTTT
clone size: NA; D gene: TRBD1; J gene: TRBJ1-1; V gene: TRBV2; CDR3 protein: CASTDRFGNTEAFF; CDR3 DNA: TGTGCCAGCACGGACAGGTTTGGGAACACTGAAGCTTTCTTT
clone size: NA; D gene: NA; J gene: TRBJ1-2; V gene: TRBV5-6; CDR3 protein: CASSLGAGNYGYTF; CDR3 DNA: TGTGCCAGCAGCTTGGGAGCCGGTAACTATGGCTACACCTTC
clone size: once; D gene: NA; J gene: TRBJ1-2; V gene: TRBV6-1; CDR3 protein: CASSLTQMFYGYTF; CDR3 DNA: TGTGCCAGCAGTTTGACACAGATGTTCTATGGCTACACCTTC
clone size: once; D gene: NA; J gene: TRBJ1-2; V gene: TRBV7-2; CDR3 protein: CASSLVVNYGYTF; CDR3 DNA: TGTGCCAGCAGCTTAGTCGTTAACTATGGCTACACCTTC
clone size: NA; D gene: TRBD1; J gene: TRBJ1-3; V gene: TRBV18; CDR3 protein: CASSPDRSSGNTIYF; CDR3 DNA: TGTGCCAGCTCCCCGGACAGGAGCTCTGGAAACACCATATATTTT
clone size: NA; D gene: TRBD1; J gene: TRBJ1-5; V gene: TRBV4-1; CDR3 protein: CASSQGGGGVIKPQHF; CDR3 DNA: TGCGCCAGCAGCCAAGGAGGGGGCGGTGTAATTAAGCCCCAGCATTTT
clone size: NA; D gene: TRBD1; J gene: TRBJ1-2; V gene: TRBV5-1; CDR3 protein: CASSPPGQRYGYTF; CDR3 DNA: TGCGCCAGCAGCCCTCCGGGACAGCGATATGGCTACACCTTC
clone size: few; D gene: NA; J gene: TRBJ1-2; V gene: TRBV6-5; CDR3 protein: CASTPRGSVLGGYTF; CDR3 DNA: TGTGCCAGCACCCCAAGGGGGTCGGTTCTGGGTGGCTACACCTTC
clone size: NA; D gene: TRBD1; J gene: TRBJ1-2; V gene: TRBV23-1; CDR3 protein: CASSRRGGLYGYTF; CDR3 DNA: TGCGCCAGCAGTCGTAGAGGGGGCCTATATGGCTACACCTTC
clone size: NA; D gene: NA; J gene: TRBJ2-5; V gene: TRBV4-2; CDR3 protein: CASSQAGEPQETQYF; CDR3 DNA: TGTGCCAGCAGCCAAGCCGGAGAGCCTCAAGAGACCCAGTACTTC
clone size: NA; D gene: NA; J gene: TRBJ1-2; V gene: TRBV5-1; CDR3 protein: CASSLGFLDTLAGYTF; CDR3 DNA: TGCGCCAGCAGCTTGGGATTTCTGGACACGTTGGCGGGCTACACCTTC
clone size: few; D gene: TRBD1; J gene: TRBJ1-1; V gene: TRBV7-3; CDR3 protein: CASSYNRGEAFF; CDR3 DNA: TGTGCCAGCAGCTATAACAGGGGAGAAGCTTTCTTT
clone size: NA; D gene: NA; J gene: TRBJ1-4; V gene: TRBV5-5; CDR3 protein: CASSLSDEKLFF; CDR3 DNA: TGTGCCAGCAGCTTGAGCGATGAAAAACTGTTTTTT
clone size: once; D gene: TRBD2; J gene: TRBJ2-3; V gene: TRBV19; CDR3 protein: CASSLLAGGPDTQYF; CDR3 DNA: TGTGCCAGTAGCCTACTAGCGGGGGGCCCAGATACGCAGTATTTT
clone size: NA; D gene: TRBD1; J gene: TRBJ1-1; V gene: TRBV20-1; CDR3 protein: CSLGQGGMAFF; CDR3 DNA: TGCAGTTTAGGACAGGGGGGAATGGCTTTCTTT
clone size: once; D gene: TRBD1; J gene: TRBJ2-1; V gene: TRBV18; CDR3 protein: CASSPRNRGQNEQFF; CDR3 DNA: TGTGCCAGCTCACCTAGAAACAGGGGCCAAAATGAGCAGTTCTTC